This record looks at one TCR beta chain sequence and its context. The antigen is not known. The data stem from a study of T cells in Graves' hyperthyroidism and ophthalmopathy. Study-level results: Ophthalmopathy, as predicted by the model, came a median roughly 6.5 months after the prediction. Most expanded thyroid clonotypes above 0.001 also appeared in blood.

RNA transcripts gave rise to amplified TCR beta CDR3 regions. TCR CDR3 regions were first amplified by RT-PCR with HTBI primers. From the multiplex PCR reads, TCRdb called clonotypes with MiXCR, one entry per CDR3 protein. The sample has 600,000 to 700,000 distinct CDR3 sequences, roughly 14% seen once. V shed 3 bases and J 2 bases; nucleotides not matched to a gene: 6. CDR1 DFQATT and CDR2 SNEGSKA come from the germline V gene (reference sequence). The CDR3 extends over 14 amino acids. This chain connects TRBV20-1 to TRBJ2-5; 7 nucleotides agree with TRBD1. The TCR comes from a woman in her thirties or forties with Graves' ophthalmopathy. The specimen was blood. The CDR3 here is CSASKGGQQETQYF. For the CDR3, the DNA is TGCAGTGCTAGTAAAGGGGGACAGCAAGAGACCCAGTACTTC.